This is a list of T cell receptor beta chains from one sample in a study of Tregs in tolerant kidney transplant recipients. Using immunoSEQ multiplex PCR, the repertoire was profiled, and TCRdb retains in-frame clones only, with some absent. Of tens of thousands of clones detected, 85% to 90% appear once; the ten largest clones hold around 0.42%. The sequencing used CD4+ T cells from blood, collected before the transplant. The receptors here all came from a human donor who received a combined kidney and bone marrow transplant. Each CDR3 is given with its conserved first and last residue. Each record gives: clone size, J gene, D gene, V gene, CDR3 protein, CDR3 DNA. The D gene is left open where the match is weak. Only some rows state a clone size, as once, few, many or a class for expanded clones.

clone_size: .; j_call: TRBJ2-7; d_call: TRBD2; v_call: TRBV5-8; cdr3_aa: CASSLTWGGAGGTYEQYF; cdr3_nt: TGTGCCAGCAGCTTGACATGGGGTGGAGCGGGAGGTACCTACGAGCAGTACTTC
clone_size: few; j_call: TRBJ1-2; d_call: TRBD1; v_call: TRBV19; cdr3_aa: CASSGRQGSGSGNYGYTF; cdr3_nt: TGTGCCAGTAGTGGGAGACAGGGGTCAGGCTCCGGTAACTATGGCTACACCTTC
clone_size: .; j_call: TRBJ2-1; d_call: .; v_call: TRBV10-3; cdr3_aa: CATERANSNEQFF; cdr3_nt: TGTGCCACCGAGCGGGCCAACAGCAATGAGCAGTTCTTC
clone_size: few; j_call: TRBJ1-5; d_call: .; v_call: TRBV30; cdr3_aa: CAWSVVGSNQPQHF; cdr3_nt: TGTGCCTGGAGTGTGGTCGGTTCCAATCAGCCCCAGCATTTT
clone_size: .; j_call: TRBJ2-5; d_call: TRBD2; v_call: TRBV2; cdr3_aa: CASRGLAGSQETQYF; cdr3_nt: TGTGCCAGCAGAGGACTAGCGGGTTCCCAAGAGACCCAGTACTTC
clone_size: .; j_call: TRBJ2-7; d_call: TRBD2; v_call: TRBV5-1; cdr3_aa: CASSSLPGLAGNYEQYF; cdr3_nt: TGCGCCAGCAGCTCACTTCCGGGACTAGCGGGCAACTACGAGCAGTACTTC
clone_size: .; j_call: TRBJ2-3; d_call: TRBD2; v_call: TRBV28; cdr3_aa: CASSLLTSQQYF; cdr3_nt: TGTGCCAGCAGTTTACTGACTAGCCAGCAGTATTTT
clone_size: .; j_call: TRBJ2-2; d_call: .; v_call: TRBV6-5; cdr3_aa: CASSYSKWNTGELFF; cdr3_nt: TGTGCCAGCAGTTACAGCAAGTGGAACACCGGGGAGCTGTTTTTT
clone_size: once; j_call: TRBJ2-7; d_call: TRBD2; v_call: TRBV28; cdr3_aa: CASSVAGDQYF; cdr3_nt: TGTGCCAGCAGTGTAGCGGGAGATCAGTACTTC
clone_size: .; j_call: TRBJ2-3; d_call: .; v_call: TRBV27; cdr3_aa: CASSSWTASSTDTQYF; cdr3_nt: TGTGCCAGCAGTTCCTGGACAGCTTCTAGCACAGATACGCAGTATTTT
clone_size: .; j_call: TRBJ2-3; d_call: .; v_call: TRBV30; cdr3_aa: CAWSVRGTYTDTQYF; cdr3_nt: TGTGCCTGGAGTGTAAGAGGGACTTACACAGATACGCAGTATTTT
clone_size: .; j_call: TRBJ2-2; d_call: TRBD2; v_call: TRBV6-1; cdr3_aa: CASSVFVMGGGTGELFF; cdr3_nt: TGTGCCAGCAGTGTATTTGTGATGGGGGGAGGGACCGGGGAGCTGTTTTTT
clone_size: .; j_call: TRBJ1-5; d_call: .; v_call: TRBV6-1; cdr3_aa: CASCRDINQPQHF; cdr3_nt: TGTGCCAGCTGTCGGGACATCAATCAGCCCCAGCATTTT
clone_size: .; j_call: TRBJ1-1; d_call: .; v_call: TRBV9; cdr3_aa: CASSVAPDTEAFF; cdr3_nt: TGTGCCAGCAGCGTAGCCCCCGACACTGAAGCTTTCTTT
clone_size: once; j_call: TRBJ2-5; d_call: TRBD1; v_call: TRBV5-1; cdr3_aa: CASRPGGDGETQYF; cdr3_nt: TGCGCCAGCAGACCAGGGGGCGATGGAGAGACCCAGTACTTC
clone_size: .; j_call: TRBJ2-4; d_call: .; v_call: TRBV2; cdr3_aa: CASRYFTKNIQYF; cdr3_nt: TGTGCCAGCAGGTATTTTACCAAAAACATTCAGTACTTC
clone_size: few; j_call: TRBJ2-7; d_call: .; v_call: TRBV2; cdr3_aa: CASKDSPSYEQYF; cdr3_nt: TGTGCCAGCAAGGACAGCCCCTCCTACGAGCAGTACTTC
clone_size: .; j_call: TRBJ1-2; d_call: .; v_call: TRBV5-6; cdr3_aa: CASSLGPVMGGAQYYGYTF; cdr3_nt: TGTGCCAGCAGCTTGGGGCCCGTGATGGGGGGGGCGCAGTACTATGGCTACACCTTC
clone_size: .; j_call: TRBJ1-2; d_call: .; v_call: TRBV6-5; cdr3_aa: CASSYPSHGKNYGYTF; cdr3_nt: TGTGCCAGCAGTTACCCCTCTCACGGGAAAAACTATGGCTACACCTTC
clone_size: .; j_call: TRBJ2-7; d_call: TRBD2; v_call: TRBV28; cdr3_aa: CASSLPVAGGGSYEQYF; cdr3_nt: TGTGCCAGCAGTTTACCTGTAGCGGGAGGAGGGTCCTACGAGCAGTACTTC
clone_size: .; j_call: TRBJ2-5; d_call: .; v_call: TRBV4-1; cdr3_aa: CASSQDGGRQETQYF; cdr3_nt: TGCGCCAGCAGCCAAGATGGCGGCCGACAAGAGACCCAGTACTTC
clone_size: .; j_call: TRBJ2-3; d_call: TRBD2; v_call: TRBV5-1; cdr3_aa: CASSPGGVGTDTQYF; cdr3_nt: TGCGCCAGCAGCCCTGGGGGGGTAGGCACAGATACGCAGTATTTT
clone_size: once; j_call: TRBJ1-1; d_call: TRBD1; v_call: TRBV19; cdr3_aa: CASSRRTGVNTEAFF; cdr3_nt: TGTGCCAGTAGCCGTAGGACAGGGGTGAACACTGAAGCTTTCTTT
clone_size: .; j_call: TRBJ2-5; d_call: TRBD2; v_call: TRBV15; cdr3_aa: CATSRAAGGRETQYF; cdr3_nt: TGTGCCACCAGCAGAGCGGCGGGAGGTAGGGAGACCCAGTACTTC
clone_size: .; j_call: TRBJ1-3; d_call: .; v_call: TRBV28; cdr3_aa: CASSFGDTAGNTIYF; cdr3_nt: TGTGCCAGCAGTTTTGGGGACACCGCAGGAAACACCATATATTTT
clone_size: .; j_call: TRBJ1-2; d_call: TRBD1; v_call: TRBV9; cdr3_aa: CASSSRTGRDYGYTF; cdr3_nt: TGTGCCAGCAGCTCTCGGACAGGGAGGGACTATGGCTACACCTTC
clone_size: once; j_call: TRBJ2-2; d_call: .; v_call: TRBV27; cdr3_aa: CASSAPRATNTGELFF; cdr3_nt: TGTGCCAGCAGTGCCCCGCGGGCGACAAACACCGGGGAGCTGTTTTTT
clone_size: few; j_call: TRBJ1-5; d_call: .; v_call: TRBV6-1; cdr3_aa: CASSEGTLYSNQPQHF; cdr3_nt: TGTGCCAGCAGTGAAGGGACACTTTATAGCAATCAGCCCCAGCATTTT
clone_size: .; j_call: TRBJ1-1; d_call: .; v_call: TRBV6-5; cdr3_aa: CASNGPGMNTEAFF; cdr3_nt: TGTGCCAGCAATGGCCCCGGGATGAACACTGAAGCTTTCTTT
clone_size: .; j_call: TRBJ2-5; d_call: .; v_call: TRBV30; cdr3_aa: CAWSAPGQETQYF; cdr3_nt: TGTGCCTGGAGTGCCCCAGGCCAAGAGACCCAGTACTTC
clone_size: .; j_call: TRBJ2-3; d_call: TRBD2; v_call: TRBV5-5; cdr3_aa: CASSLGGSGRASTDTQYF; cdr3_nt: TGTGCCAGCAGCTTGGGGGGTAGCGGGAGGGCCAGCACAGATACGCAGTATTTT
clone_size: .; j_call: TRBJ1-3; d_call: TRBD1; v_call: TRBV6-5; cdr3_aa: CASSSSGQGGNTIYF; cdr3_nt: TGTGCCAGCAGTTCCTCGGGACAGGGGGGAAACACCATATATTTT
clone_size: .; j_call: TRBJ1-2; d_call: .; v_call: TRBV7-3; cdr3_aa: CASSLAGFDGYTF; cdr3_nt: TGTGCCAGCAGCTTAGCAGGGTTTGACGGCTACACCTTC
clone_size: .; j_call: TRBJ2-1; d_call: .; v_call: TRBV28; cdr3_aa: CASTDLSGGEQFF; cdr3_nt: TGTGCCAGCACCGACTTGAGCGGCGGTGAGCAGTTCTTC
clone_size: .; j_call: TRBJ2-3; d_call: TRBD2; v_call: TRBV28; cdr3_aa: CASSILGGANTQYF; cdr3_nt: TGTGCCAGCAGTATTCTGGGAGGGGCTAATACGCAGTATTTT
clone_size: .; j_call: TRBJ1-3; d_call: .; v_call: TRBV5-1; cdr3_aa: CASSPDPPDSRGSRNTIYF; cdr3_nt: TGCGCCAGCAGCCCGGACCCCCCCGACAGTAGGGGGTCCAGAAACACCATATATTTT
clone_size: .; j_call: TRBJ1-5; d_call: TRBD1; v_call: TRBV7-2; cdr3_aa: CASSPTTGTGVNQPQHF; cdr3_nt: TGTGCCAGCAGCCCAACAACCGGGACAGGGGTCAATCAGCCCCAGCATTTT
clone_size: .; j_call: TRBJ2-1; d_call: .; v_call: TRBV9; cdr3_aa: CASSVSDYNEQFF; cdr3_nt: TGTGCCAGCAGCGTAAGCGATTACAATGAGCAGTTCTTC
clone_size: once; j_call: TRBJ2-1; d_call: .; v_call: TRBV5-1; cdr3_aa: CASSLLSVTYNEQFF; cdr3_nt: TGCGCCAGCAGCTTGCTTTCAGTAACCTACAATGAGCAGTTCTTC
clone_size: .; j_call: TRBJ1-2; d_call: .; v_call: TRBV11-2; cdr3_aa: CASSLGPYGYTF; cdr3_nt: TGTGCCAGCAGCTTGGGGCCCTACGGCTACACCTTC
clone_size: .; j_call: TRBJ1-4; d_call: .; v_call: TRBV19; cdr3_aa: CASTPPRGRGSTTNEKLFF; cdr3_nt: TGTGCCAGTACCCCTCCACGTGGAAGGGGAAGTACAACTAATGAAAAACTGTTTTTT
clone_size: .; j_call: TRBJ2-7; d_call: .; v_call: TRBV28; cdr3_aa: CASRDGLYEQYF; cdr3_nt: TGTGCCAGCAGGGACGGACTCTACGAGCAGTACTTC
clone_size: .; j_call: TRBJ2-2; d_call: TRBD2; v_call: TRBV18; cdr3_aa: CASSPLAGGRHGELFF; cdr3_nt: TGTGCCAGCTCACCACTAGCGGGAGGTCGGCACGGGGAGCTGTTTTTT
clone_size: few; j_call: TRBJ2-7; d_call: TRBD2; v_call: TRBV6-5; cdr3_aa: CASSYSLAGSYEQYF; cdr3_nt: TGTGCCAGCAGTTACTCACTAGCGGGGTCCTACGAGCAGTACTTC
clone_size: .; j_call: TRBJ2-7; d_call: TRBD1; v_call: TRBV30; cdr3_aa: CAWTVLGDSEQYF; cdr3_nt: TGTGCCTGGACCGTCCTTGGGGACAGCGAGCAGTACTTC